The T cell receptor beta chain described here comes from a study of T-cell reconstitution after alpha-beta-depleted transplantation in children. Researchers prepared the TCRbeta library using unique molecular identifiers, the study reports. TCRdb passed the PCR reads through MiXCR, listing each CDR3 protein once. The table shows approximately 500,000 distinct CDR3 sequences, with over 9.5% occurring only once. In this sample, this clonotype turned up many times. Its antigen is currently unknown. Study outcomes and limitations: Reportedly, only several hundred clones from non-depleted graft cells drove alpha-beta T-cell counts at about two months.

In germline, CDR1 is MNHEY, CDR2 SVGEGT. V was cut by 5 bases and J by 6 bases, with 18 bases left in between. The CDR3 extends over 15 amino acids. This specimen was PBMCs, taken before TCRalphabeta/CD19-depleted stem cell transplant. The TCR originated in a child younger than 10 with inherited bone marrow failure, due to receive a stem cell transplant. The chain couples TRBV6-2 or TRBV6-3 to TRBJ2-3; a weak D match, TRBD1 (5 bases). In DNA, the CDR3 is TGTGCCAGCAGTATGGGTAAGGGGTATGCCGATACGCAGTATTTT. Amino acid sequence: CASSMGKGYADTQYF.